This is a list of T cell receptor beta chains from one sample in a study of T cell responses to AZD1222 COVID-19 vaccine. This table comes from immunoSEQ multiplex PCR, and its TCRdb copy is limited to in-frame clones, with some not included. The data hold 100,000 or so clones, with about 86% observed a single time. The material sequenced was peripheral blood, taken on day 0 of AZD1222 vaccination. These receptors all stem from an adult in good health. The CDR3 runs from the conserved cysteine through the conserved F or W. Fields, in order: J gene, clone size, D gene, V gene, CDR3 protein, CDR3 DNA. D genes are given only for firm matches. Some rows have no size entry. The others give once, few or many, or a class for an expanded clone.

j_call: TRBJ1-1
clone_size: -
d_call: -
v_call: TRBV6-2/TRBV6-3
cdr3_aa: CASSFPTRGSEAFF
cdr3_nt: TGTGCCAGCAGTTTTCCAACCCGGGGTTCTGAAGCTTTCTTT

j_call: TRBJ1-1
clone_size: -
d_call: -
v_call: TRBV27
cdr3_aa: CASRYEGMNTEAFF
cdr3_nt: TGTGCCAGCAGGTACGAGGGGATGAACACTGAAGCTTTCTTT

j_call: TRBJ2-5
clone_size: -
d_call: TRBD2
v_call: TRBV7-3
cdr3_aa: CASRSGGLAGSGTQYF
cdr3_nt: TGTGCCAGCAGGTCCGGGGGACTAGCGGGCTCTGGGACCCAGTACTTC

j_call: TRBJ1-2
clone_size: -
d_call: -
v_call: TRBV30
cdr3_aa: CAWSNTYATDGYTF
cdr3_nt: TGTGCCTGGAGTAACACCTATGCTACGGATGGCTACACCTTC

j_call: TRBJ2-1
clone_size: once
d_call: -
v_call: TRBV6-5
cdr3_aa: CASSYDDPLDEQFF
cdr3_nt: TGTGCCAGCAGTTACGACGACCCCCTTGATGAGCAGTTCTTC

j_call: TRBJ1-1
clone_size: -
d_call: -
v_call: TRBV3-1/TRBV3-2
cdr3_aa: CASSPDFGSGNTEAFF
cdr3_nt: TGTGCCAGCAGTCCAGACTTCGGGTCGGGGAACACTGAAGCTTTCTTT

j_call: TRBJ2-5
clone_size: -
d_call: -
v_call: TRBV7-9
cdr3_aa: CASSFGGQETQYF
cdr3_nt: TGTGCCAGCAGCTTCGGGGGACAAGAGACCCAGTACTTC

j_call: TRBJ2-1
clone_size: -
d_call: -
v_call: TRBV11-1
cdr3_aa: CASSSTGYSYNEQFF
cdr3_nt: TGTGCCAGCAGTTCGACGGGTTACTCCTACAATGAGCAGTTCTTC

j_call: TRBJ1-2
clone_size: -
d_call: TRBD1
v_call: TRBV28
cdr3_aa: CASRLRQGSGYTF
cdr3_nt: TGTGCCAGCAGGCTAAGACAGGGTAGTGGCTACACCTTC

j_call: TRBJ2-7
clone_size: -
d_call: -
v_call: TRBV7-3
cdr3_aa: CASSLGGTPGREQYF
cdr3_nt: TGTGCCAGCAGCTTGGGCGGAACACCTGGGAGAGAGCAGTACTTC

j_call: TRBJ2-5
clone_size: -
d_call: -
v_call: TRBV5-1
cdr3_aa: CASSLRSRQETQYF
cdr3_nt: TGCGCCAGCAGCTTACGAAGCCGCCAAGAGACCCAGTACTTC

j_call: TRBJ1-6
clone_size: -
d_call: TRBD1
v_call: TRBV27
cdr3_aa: CASTPGQGSSPLHF
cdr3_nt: TGTGCCAGCACTCCGGGACAGGGGAGCTCACCCCTCCACTTT

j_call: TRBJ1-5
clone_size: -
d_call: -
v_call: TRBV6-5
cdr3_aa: CASSFSRNNQPQHF
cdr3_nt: TGTGCCAGCAGTTTCTCCCGAAACAACCAGCCCCAGCATTTT

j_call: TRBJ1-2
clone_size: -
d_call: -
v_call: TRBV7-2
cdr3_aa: CASSLVPSTQGPGSGYTF
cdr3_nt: TGTGCCAGCAGCTTAGTTCCCTCAACCCAAGGACCTGGCAGTGGCTACACCTTC

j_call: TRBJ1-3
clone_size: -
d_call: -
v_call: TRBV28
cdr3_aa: CASSLLVRASGNTIYF
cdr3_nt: TGTGCCAGCAGTTTATTGGTCAGGGCCTCTGGAAACACCATATATTTT

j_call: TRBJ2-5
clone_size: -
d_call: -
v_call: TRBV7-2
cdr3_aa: CASSFVKTQYF
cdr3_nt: TGTGCCAGCAGCTTCGTAAAGACCCAGTACTTC

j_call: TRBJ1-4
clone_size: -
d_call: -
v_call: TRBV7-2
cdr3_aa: CASSLGPPGLKNEKLFF
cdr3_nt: TGTGCCAGCAGCTTAGGGCCTCCGGGACTCAAAAATGAAAAACTGTTTTTT

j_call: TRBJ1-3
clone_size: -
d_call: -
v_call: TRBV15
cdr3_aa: CATSRQGHTGNTIYF
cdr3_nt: TGTGCCACCAGCAGGCAGGGACACACTGGAAACACCATATATTTT

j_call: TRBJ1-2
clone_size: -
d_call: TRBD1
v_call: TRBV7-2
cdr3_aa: CASSLGTGNGAAF
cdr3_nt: TGTGCCAGCAGCTTAGGGACAGGGAACGGGGCGGCTTTC

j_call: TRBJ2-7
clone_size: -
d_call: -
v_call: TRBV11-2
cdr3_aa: CASSLAIRPFRDEQYF
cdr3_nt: TGTGCCAGCAGCTTAGCTATTCGGCCCTTCAGGGACGAGCAGTACTTC

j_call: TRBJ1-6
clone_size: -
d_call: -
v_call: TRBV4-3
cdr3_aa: CASSQNRVVNSPLHF
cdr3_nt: TGCGCCAGCAGCCAAAACAGGGTGGTTAATTCACCCCTCCACTTT

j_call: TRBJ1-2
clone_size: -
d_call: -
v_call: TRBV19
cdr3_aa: CASSPTPGFISYGYTF
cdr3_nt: TGTGCCAGTAGTCCTACGCCAGGGTTTATAAGCTATGGCTACACCTTC

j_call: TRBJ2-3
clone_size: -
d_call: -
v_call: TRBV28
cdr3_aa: CASSPTRGGGTDTQYF
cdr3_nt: TGTGCCAGCAGTCCGACGCGGGGAGGAGGCACAGATACGCAGTATTTT

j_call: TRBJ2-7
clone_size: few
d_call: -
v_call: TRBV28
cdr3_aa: CASNGGAHWEQYF
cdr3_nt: TGTGCCAGCAACGGCGGGGCCCACTGGGAGCAGTACTTC

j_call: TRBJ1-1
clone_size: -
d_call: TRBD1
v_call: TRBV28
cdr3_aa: CASSFRTGPSQAFF
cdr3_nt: TGTGCCAGCAGTTTTAGGACAGGGCCAAGTCAAGCTTTCTTT

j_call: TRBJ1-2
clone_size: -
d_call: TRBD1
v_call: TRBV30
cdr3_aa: CAWSATMTGLGYTF
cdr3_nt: TGTGCCTGGAGTGCTACCATGACAGGGCTCGGCTACACCTTC

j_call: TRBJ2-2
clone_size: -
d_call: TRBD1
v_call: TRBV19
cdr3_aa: CASSPPRTGGTGELFF
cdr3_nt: TGTGCCAGTAGTCCCCCGAGGACAGGCGGGACCGGGGAGCTGTTTTTT

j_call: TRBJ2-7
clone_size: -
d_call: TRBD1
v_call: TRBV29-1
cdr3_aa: CSVDGGQVNEQYF
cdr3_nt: TGCAGCGTTGATGGGGGACAGGTCAACGAGCAGTACTTC

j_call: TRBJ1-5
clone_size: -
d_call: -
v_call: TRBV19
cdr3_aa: CASSILPRDGFSNQPQHF
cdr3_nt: TGTGCCAGTAGTATCCTACCCCGGGACGGCTTTAGCAATCAGCCCCAGCATTTT

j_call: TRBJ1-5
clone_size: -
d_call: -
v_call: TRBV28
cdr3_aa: CASRPLWDSNQPQHF
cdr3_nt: TGTGCCAGCAGACCCCTTTGGGACAGCAATCAGCCCCAGCATTTT

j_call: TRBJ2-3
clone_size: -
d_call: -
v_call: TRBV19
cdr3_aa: CASRLAWGASTDTQYF
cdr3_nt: TGTGCCAGTAGGTTAGCGTGGGGGGCTTCCACAGATACGCAGTATTTT

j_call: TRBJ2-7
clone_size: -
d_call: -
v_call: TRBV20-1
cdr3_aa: CSASTYSEQYF
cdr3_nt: TGCAGTGCTAGTACCTACTCCGAGCAGTACTTC

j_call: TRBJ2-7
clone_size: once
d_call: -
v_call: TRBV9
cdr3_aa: CASSVDSNEQYF
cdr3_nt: TGTGCCAGCAGCGTAGATTCTAACGAGCAGTACTTC

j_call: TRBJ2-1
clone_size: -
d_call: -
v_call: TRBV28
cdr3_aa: CASSFRAGPKLLSYNEQFF
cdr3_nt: TGTGCCAGCAGTTTCCGAGCGGGCCCTAAATTGTTATCCTACAATGAGCAGTTCTTC

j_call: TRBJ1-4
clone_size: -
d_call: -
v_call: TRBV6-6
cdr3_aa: CASSYFGGGEKLFF
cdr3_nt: TGTGCCAGCAGTTACTTCGGGGGCGGTGAAAAACTGTTTTTT

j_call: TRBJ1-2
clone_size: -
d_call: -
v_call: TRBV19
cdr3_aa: CASSAETNYGYTF
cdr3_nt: TGTGCCAGTAGTGCGGAGACTAACTATGGCTACACCTTC

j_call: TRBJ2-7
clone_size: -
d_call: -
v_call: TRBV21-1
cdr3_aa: CASSKGGERTYEQYF
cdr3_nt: TGTGCCAGCAGCAAAGGTGGGGAACGGACCTACGAGCAGTACTTC

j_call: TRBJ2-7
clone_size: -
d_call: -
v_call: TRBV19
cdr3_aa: CASSGNFAEQYF
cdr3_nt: TGTGCCAGTAGTGGCAACTTCGCCGAGCAGTACTTC

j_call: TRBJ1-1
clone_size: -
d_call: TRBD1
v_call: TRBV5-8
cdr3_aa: CASSQTRGRNTEAFF
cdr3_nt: TGTGCCAGCAGCCAGACCAGGGGGCGAAACACTGAAGCTTTCTTT

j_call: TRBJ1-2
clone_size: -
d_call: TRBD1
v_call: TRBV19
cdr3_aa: CASSTGTGGEGRSGYTF
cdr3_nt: TGTGCCAGTAGTACCGGGACAGGGGGCGAGGGGCGTTCGGGCTACACCTTC

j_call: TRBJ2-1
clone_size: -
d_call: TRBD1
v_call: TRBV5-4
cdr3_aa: CASSLGGQGAYNEQFF
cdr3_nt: TGTGCCAGCAGCTTGGGCGGACAGGGGGCTTACAATGAGCAGTTCTTC

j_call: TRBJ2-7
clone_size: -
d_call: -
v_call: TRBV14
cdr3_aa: CASSSTYEQYF
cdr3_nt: TGTGCCAGCAGCTCCACCTACGAGCAGTACTTC

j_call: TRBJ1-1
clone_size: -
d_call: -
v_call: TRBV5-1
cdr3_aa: CASSLASTEAFF
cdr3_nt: TGCGCCAGCAGCTTGGCCTCGACTGAAGCTTTCTTT

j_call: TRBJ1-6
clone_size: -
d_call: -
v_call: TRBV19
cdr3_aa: CASSTVENSPLHF
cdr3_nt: TGTGCCAGTAGTACTGTGGAGAATTCACCCCTCCACTTT

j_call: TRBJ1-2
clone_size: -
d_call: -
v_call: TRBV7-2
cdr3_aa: CASSRSPGFGYTF
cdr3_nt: TGTGCCAGCAGCCGATCCCCAGGGTTTGGTTACACCTTC

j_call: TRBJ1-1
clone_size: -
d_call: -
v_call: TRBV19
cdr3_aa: CASSDGADTEAFF
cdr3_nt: TGTGCCAGTAGTGACGGAGCCGATACTGAAGCTTTCTTT

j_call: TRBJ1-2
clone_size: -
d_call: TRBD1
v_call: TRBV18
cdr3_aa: CASSPGEGAGYGYTF
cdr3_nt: TGTGCCAGCTCACCTGGGGAGGGGGCCGGCTATGGCTACACCTTC

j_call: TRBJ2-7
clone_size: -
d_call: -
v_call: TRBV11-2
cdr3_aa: CASSLATTSEQYF
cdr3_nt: TGTGCCAGCAGCTTAGCTACAACGTCAGAGCAGTACTTC